This record covers a single T cell receptor (beta chain). Its specificity is unknown. This CDR3 comprises 15 residues. Germline V CDR1 and CDR2: PRHDT, FYEKMQ (reference sequence). Deletions cut 4 bases from V and 0 bases from J, with 7 bases between. From the 5' RACE reads, TCRdb called clonotypes with MiXCR, one entry per CDR3 protein. The sample has 550,000 to 700,000 distinct CDR3 sequences, roughly 20% seen once. The entry originates in a study of identical twins. Study-level results: Sequences that were beta out-of-frame showed weaker excess twin sharing.

These same data were also listed under a study on T cells expressing NK-cell markers. Per that paper: These same clonotypes (in several donors) also led the CD3+CD56-NKG2C+ fraction. Questions lingered over whether expanded NKG2C+ T cell clones were HCMV-specific.

V gene TRBV13 combines with J gene TRBJ2-6, with D hard to call. Source material: PBMCs. The sequence derives from a woman between 18 and 29 years old in good health. CDR3: CASSYTGSGANVLTF. The CDR3 DNA sequence: TGTGCCAGCAGCTATACGGGCTCTGGGGCCAACGTCCTGACTTTC. The full variable domain, its missing parts supplied by reference TRBV13 and TRBJ2-6, is AAGVIQSPRHLIKEKRETATLKCYPIPRHDTVYWYQQGPGQDPQFLISFYEKMQSDKGSIPDRFSAQQFSDYHSELNMSSLELGDSALYFCASSYTGSGANVLTFGAGSRLTVL.